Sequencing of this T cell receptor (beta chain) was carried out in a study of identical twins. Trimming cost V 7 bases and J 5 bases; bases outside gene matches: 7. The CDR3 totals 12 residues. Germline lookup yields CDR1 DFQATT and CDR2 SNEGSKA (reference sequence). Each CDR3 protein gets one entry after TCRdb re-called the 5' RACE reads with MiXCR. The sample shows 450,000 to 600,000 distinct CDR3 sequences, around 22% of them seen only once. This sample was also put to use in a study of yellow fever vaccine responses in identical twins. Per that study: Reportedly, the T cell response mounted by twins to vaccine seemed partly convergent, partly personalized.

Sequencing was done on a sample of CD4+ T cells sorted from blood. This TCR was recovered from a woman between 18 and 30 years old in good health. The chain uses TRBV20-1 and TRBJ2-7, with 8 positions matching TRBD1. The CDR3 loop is CSGKDRANEQYF. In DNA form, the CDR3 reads TGCAGTGGGAAGGACAGGGCCAACGAGCAGTACTTC.